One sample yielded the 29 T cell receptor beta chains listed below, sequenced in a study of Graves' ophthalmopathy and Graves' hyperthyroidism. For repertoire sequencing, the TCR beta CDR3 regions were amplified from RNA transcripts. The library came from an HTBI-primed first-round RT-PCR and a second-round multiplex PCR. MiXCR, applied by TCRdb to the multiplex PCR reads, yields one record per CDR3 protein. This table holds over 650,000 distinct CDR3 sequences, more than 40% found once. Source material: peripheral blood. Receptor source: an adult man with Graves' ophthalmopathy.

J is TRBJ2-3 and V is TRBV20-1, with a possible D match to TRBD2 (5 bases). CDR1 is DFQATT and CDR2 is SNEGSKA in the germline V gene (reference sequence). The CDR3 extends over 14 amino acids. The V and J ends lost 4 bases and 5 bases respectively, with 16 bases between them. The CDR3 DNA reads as TGCAGTGCTACTGACCCACCGGCGGGAGATACGCAGTATTTT. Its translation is CSATDPPAGDTQYF.

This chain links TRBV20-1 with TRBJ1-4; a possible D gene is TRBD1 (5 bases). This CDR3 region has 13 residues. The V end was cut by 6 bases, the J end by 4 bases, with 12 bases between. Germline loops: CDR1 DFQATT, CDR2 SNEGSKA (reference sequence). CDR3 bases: TGCAGTGCAGACGACAGCGATAATGAAAAACTGTTTTTT. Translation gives CSADDSDNEKLFF.

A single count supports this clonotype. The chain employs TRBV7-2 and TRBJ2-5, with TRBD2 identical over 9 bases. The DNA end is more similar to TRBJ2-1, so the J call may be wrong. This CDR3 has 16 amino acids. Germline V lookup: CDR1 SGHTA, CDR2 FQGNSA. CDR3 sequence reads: CASSLVGGGAYNEQFF. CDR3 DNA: TGTGCCAGCAGCTTAGTCGGCGGGGGGGCCTACAATGAGCAGTTCTTC.

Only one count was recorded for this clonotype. CDR3 loop: CAISEKQGLGEAFF. CDR3 coding DNA: TGTGCCATCAGTGAGAAGCAGGGCCTGGGTGAAGCTTTCTTT. The chain combines TRBV10-3 with TRBJ1-1; a possible D gene is TRBD1 (5 bases). CDR1 and CDR2 from the germline V gene are ENHRY and SYGVKD. Trimming shortened V by 2 bases and J by 7 bases, and 14 bases separated the two germline ends. The CDR3 sequence is 14 residues long.

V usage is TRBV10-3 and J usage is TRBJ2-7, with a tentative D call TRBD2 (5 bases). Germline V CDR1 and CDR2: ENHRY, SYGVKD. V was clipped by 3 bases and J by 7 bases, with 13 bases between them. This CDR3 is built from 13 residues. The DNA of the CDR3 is TGTGCCATCAGTGACCCCGGACTTTCTGAGCAGTACTTC. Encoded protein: CAISDPGLSEQYF.

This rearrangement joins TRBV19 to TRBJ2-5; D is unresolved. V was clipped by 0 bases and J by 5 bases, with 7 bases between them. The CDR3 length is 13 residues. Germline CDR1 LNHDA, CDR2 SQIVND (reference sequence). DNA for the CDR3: TGTGCCAGTAGTATAGATCTATGGGAGACCCAGTACTTC. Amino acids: CASSIDLWETQYF.

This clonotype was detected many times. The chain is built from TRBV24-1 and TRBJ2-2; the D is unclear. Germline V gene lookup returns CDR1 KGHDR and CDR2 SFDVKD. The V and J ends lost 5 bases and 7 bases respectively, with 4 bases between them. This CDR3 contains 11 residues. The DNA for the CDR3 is TGTGCCACCAGTGGGAGCGGGGAGCTGTTTTTT. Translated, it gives CATSGSGELFF.

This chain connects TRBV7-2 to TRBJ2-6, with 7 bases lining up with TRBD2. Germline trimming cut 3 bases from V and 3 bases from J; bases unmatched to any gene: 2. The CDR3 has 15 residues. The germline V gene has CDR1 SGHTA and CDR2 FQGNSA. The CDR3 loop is CASSLGLFGANVLTF. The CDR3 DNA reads TGTGCCAGCAGCTTGGGACTATTTGGGGCCAACGTCCTGACTTTC.

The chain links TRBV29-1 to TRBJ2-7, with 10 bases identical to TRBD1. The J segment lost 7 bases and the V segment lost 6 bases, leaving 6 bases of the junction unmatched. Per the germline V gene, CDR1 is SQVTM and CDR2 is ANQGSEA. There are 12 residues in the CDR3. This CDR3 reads CSVGTGVNEQYF. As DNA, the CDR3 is TGCAGCGTCGGGACAGGGGTCAATGAGCAGTACTTC.

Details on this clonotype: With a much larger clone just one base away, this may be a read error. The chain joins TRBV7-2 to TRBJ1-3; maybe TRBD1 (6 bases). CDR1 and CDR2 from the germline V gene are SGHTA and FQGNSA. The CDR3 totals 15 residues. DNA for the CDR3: TGTGCCAGCAGCTTCAACAGGGTGGGGGGAAACGCCATATATTTT. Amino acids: CASSFNRVGGNAIYF.

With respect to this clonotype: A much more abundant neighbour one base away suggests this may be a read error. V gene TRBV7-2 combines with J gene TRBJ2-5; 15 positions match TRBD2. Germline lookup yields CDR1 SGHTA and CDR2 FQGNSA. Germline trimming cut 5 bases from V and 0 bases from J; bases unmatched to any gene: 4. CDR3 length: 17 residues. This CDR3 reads CASSEGLAGGNQETQYF. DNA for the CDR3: TGTGCCAGCAGCGAGGGACTAGCGGGGGGAAACCAAGAGACCCAGTACTTC.

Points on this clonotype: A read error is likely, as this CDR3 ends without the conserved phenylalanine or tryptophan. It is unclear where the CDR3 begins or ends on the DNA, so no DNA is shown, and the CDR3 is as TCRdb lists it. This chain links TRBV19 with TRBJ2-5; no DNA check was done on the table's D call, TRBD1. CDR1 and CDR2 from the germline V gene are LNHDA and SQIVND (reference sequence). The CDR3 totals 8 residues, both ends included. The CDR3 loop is CASSTRDR.

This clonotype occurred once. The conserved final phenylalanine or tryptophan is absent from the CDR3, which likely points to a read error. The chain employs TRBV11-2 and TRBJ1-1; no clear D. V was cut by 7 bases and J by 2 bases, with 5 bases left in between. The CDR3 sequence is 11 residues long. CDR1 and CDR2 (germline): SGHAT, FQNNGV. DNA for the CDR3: TGTGCCAGCAAGAGAAACACTGAAGCTTTCCTT. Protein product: CASKRNTEAFL.

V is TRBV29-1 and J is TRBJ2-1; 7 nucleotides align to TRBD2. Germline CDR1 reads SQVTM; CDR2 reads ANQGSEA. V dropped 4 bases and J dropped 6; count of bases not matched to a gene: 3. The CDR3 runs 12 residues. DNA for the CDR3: TGCAGCGTTGTATCGGGGGGCAATGAGCAGTTCTTC. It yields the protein CSVVSGGNEQFF.

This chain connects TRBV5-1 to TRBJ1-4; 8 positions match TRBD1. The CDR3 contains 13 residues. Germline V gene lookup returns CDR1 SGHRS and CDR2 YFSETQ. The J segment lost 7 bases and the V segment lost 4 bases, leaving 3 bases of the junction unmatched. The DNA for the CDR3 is TGCGCCAGCAGCCGGACAGGGACTGAAAAACTGTTTTTT. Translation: CASSRTGTEKLFF. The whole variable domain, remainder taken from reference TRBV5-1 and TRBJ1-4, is KAGVTQTPRYLIKTRGQQVTLSCSPISGHRSVSWYQQTPGQGLQFLFEYFSETQRNKGNFPGRFSGRQFSNSRSEMNVSTLELGDSALYLCASSRTGTEKLFFGSGTQLSVL.

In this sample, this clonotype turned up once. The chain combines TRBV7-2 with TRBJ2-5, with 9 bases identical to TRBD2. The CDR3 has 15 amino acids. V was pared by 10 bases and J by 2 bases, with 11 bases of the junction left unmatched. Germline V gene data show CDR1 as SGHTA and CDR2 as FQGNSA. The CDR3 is CAIRAGTSSQETQYF. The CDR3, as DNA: TGTGCCATCAGGGCCGGGACTAGCAGTCAAGAGACCCAGTACTTC. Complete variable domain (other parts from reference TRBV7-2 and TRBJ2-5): GAGVSQSPSNKVTEKGKDVELRCDPISGHTALYWYRQSLGQGLEFLIYFQGNSAPDKSGLPSDRFSAERTGGSVSTLTIQRTQQEDSAVYLCAIRAGTSSQETQYFGPGTRLLVL.

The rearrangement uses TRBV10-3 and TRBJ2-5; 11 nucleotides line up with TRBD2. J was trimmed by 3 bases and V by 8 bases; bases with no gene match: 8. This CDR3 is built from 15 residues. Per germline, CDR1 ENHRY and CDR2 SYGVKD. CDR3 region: CAISTETSGKETQYF. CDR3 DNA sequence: TGTGCCATCTCCACTGAGACTAGCGGGAAAGAGACCCAGTACTTC.

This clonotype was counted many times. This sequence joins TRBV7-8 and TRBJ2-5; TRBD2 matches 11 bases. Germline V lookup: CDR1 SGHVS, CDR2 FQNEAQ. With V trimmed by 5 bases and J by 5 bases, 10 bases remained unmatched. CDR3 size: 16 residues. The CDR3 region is CASSGQLAGVWETQYF. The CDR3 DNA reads TGTGCCAGCAGCGGACAACTAGCGGGAGTGTGGGAGACCCAGTACTTC.

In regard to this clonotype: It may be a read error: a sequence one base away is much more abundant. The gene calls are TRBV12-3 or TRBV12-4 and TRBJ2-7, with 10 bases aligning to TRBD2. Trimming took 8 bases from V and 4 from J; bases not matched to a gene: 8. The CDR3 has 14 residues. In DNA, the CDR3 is TGTGCCAGCGGTCCGCTAGCGGGAGCTTACGAGCAGTACTTC. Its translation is CASGPLAGAYEQYF.

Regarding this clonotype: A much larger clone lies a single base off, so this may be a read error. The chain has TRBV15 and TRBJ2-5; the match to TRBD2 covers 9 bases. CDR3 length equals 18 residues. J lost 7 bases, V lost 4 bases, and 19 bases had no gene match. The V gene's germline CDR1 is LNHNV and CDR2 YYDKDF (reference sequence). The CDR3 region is CATSITRDYSGSGGTQYF. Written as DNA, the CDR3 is TGTGCCACCAGCATTACCCGCGATTATAGCGGGAGTGGAGGGACCCAGTACTTC.

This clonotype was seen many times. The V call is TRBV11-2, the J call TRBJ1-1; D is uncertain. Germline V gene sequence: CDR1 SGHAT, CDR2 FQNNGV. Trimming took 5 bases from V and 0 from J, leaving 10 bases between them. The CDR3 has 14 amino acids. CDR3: CASSRAGLNTEAFF. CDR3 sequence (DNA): TGTGCCAGCAGCCGGGCGGGGTTGAACACTGAAGCTTTCTTT.

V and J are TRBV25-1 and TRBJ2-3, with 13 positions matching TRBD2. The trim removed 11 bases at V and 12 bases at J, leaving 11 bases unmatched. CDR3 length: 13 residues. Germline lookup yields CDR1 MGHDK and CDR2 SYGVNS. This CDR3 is CAGERLAGGPQYF. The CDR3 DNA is TGTGCCGGCGAACGACTAGCGGGGGGACCCCAGTATTTT.

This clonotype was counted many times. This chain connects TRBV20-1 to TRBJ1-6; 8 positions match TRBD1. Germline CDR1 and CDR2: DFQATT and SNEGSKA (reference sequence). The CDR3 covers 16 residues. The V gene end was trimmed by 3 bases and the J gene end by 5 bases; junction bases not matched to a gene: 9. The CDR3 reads CSARTSIQGDNSPLHF. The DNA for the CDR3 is TGCAGTGCTAGGACCTCCATACAGGGGGATAATTCACCCCTCCACTTT.

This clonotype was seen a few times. For the CDR3, the DNA is TGTGCCATCAGCGCCTCGATCTCTGGGGGCAAAAACATTCAGTACTTC. Translation: CAISASISGGKNIQYF. The chain links TRBV10-3 to TRBJ2-4, with D perhaps matching TRBD1 or TRBD2 (5 bases each). V was trimmed by 6 bases and J by 3 bases, leaving 18 bases between them. This CDR3 has 16 residues. Per the germline V gene, CDR1 is ENHRY and CDR2 is SYGVKD.

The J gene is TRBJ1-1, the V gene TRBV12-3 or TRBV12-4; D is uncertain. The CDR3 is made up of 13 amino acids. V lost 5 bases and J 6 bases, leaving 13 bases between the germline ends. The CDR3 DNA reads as TGTGCCAGCAGTAAGGGATTCGGCGCTGAAGCTTTCTTT. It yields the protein CASSKGFGAEAFF.

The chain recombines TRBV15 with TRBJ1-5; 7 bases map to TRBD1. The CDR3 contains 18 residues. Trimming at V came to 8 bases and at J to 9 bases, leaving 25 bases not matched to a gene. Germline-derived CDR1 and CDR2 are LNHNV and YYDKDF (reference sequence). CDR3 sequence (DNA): TGTGCCACCGGGGTTGACAGGGCCAGTAGTCCCGCCGGGAGGCCCCAGCATTTT. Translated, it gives CATGVDRASSPAGRPQHF.

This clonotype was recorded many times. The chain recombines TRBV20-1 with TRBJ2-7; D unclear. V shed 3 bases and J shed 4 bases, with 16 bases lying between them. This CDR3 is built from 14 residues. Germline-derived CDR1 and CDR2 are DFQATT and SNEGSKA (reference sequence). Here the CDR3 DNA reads TGCAGTGCTAGTGAAGGGCCGTTAAGATACGAGCAGTACTTC. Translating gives CSASEGPLRYEQYF.

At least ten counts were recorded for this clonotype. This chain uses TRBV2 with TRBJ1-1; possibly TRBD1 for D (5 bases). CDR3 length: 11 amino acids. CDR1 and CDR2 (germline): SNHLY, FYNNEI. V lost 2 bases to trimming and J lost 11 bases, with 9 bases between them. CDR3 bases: TGTGCCAGCAGTGAACCAGGGAGGGCTTTCTTT. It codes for CASSEPGRAFF.

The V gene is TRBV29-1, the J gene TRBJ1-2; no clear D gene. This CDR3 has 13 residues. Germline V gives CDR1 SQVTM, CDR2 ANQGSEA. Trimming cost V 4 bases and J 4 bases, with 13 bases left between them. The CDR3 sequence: CSVVHFSSYGYTF. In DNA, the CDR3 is TGCAGCGTTGTTCATTTCTCGAGCTATGGCTACACCTTC.